This T cell receptor beta chain appears in the sequencing data of a study of cytomegalovirus exposure and HLA in healthy donors. The study, taken as a whole, reports: When presence/absence was analysed, sequencing depth was taken to be roughly uniform across donors.

V gave up 5 bases and J gave up 8 bases, with 18 bases separating them. CDR1 MGHDK and CDR2 SYGVNS come from the germline V gene. This CDR3 is built from 15 residues. With 60 Vbeta and 13 Jbeta primers, the PCR was carried out. The protocol was immunoSEQ multiplex PCR, while the TCRdb copy is restricted to in-frame clones and leaves out a portion. The repertoire holds around 130,000 clones, with 55% to 75% as singletons. A remark on this clone: Its target is not known. Other DNA sequences in the sample encode the same CDR3.

The sample was PBMCs. V gene TRBV25-1 combines with J gene TRBJ1-4; TRBD1 might be the D (6 bases). The origin of this receptor is a man aged 25-45 years in good health and CMV-seropositive. In nucleotides, the CDR3 is TGTGCCAGCAGTATACAGGGTAAAGGAGGCGAAAAACTGTTTTTT. It translates to CASSIQGKGGEKLFF.